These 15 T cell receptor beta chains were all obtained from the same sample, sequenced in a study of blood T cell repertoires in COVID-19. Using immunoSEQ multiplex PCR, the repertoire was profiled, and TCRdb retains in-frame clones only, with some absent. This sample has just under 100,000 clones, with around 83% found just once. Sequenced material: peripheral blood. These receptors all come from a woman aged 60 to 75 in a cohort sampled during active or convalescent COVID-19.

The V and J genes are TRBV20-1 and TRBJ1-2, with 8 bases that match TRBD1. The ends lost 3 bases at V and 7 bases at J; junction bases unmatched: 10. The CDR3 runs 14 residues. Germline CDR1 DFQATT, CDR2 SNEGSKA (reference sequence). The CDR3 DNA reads TGCAGTGCTAGTAGTACTGGACAGGGCCCTGGCTACACCTTC. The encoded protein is CSASSTGQGPGYTF.

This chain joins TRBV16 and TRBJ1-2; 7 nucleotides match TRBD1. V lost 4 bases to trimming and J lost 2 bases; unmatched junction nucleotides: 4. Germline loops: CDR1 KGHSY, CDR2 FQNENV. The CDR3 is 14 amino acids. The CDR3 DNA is TGTGCCAGCAGCCCTCTGACAGGGAACTATGGCTACACCTTC. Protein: CASSPLTGNYGYTF.

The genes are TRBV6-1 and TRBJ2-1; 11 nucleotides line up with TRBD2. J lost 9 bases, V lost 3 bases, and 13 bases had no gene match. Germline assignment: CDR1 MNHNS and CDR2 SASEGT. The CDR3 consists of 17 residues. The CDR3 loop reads CASSERWLAGGAIEQFF. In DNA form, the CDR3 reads TGTGCCAGCAGTGAGAGGTGGCTAGCGGGAGGAGCTATTGAGCAGTTCTTC.

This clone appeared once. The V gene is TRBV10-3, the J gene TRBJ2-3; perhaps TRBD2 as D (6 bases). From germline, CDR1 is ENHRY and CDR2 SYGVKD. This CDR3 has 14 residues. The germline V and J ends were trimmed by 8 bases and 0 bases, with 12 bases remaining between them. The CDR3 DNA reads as TGTGCCATCCGAGAAGGGACTAGCACAGATACGCAGTATTTT. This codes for CAIREGTSTDTQYF.

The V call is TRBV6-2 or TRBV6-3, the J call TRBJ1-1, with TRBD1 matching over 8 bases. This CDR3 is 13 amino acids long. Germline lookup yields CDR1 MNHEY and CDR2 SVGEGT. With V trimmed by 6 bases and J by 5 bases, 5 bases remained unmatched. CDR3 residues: CASSDRGGTEAFF. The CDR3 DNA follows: TGTGCCAGCAGCGACAGGGGTGGAACTGAAGCTTTCTTT.

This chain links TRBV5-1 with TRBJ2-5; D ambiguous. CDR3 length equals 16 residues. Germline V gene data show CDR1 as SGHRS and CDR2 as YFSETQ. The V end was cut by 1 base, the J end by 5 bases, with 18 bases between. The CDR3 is CASSLSTRDVWETQYF. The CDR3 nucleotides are TGCGCCAGCAGCTTGAGCACCCGAGATGTTTGGGAGACCCAGTACTTC. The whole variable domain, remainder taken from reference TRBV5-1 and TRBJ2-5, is KAGVTQTPRYLIKTRGQQVTLSCSPISGHRSVSWYQQTPGQGLQFLFEYFSETQRNKGNFPGRFSGRQFSNSRSEMNVSTLELGDSALYLCASSLSTRDVWETQYFGPGTRLLVL.

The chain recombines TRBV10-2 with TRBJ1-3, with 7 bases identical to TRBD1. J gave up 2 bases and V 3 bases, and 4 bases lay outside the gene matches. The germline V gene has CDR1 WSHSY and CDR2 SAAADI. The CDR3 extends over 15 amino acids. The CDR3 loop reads CASSDARGAGNTIYF. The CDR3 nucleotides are TGCGCCAGCAGTGACGCCAGGGGGGCTGGAAACACCATATATTTT.

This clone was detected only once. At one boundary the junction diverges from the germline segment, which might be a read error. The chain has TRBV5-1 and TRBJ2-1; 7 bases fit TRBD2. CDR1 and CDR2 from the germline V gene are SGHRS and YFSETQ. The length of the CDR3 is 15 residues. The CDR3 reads CAGSPPGGSYNEQFF. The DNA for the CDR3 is TGCGCCGGCAGCCCGCCGGGGGGCTCCTACAATGAGCAGTTCTTC.

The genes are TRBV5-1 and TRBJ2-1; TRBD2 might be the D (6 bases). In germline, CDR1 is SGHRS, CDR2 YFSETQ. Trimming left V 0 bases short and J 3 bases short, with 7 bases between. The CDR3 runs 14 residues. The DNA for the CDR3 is TGCGCCAGCAGCTTGGGCGGGGACTACAATGAGCAGTTCTTC. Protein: CASSLGGDYNEQFF.

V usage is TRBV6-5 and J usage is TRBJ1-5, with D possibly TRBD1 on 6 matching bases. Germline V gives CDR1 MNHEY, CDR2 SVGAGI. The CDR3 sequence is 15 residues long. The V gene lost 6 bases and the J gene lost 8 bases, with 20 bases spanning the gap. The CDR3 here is CASSLEPYHREPQHF. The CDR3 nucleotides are TGTGCCAGCAGCCTAGAGCCTTATCACAGGGAGCCCCAGCATTTT.

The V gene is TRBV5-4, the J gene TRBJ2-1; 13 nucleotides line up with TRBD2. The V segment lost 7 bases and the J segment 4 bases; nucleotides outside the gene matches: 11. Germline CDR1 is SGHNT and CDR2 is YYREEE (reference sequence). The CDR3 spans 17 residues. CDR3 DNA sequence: TGTGCCAGCCGGAGGACTAGCGGGAGTGAGGGATACAATGAGCAGTTCTTC. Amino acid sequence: CASRRTSGSEGYNEQFF.

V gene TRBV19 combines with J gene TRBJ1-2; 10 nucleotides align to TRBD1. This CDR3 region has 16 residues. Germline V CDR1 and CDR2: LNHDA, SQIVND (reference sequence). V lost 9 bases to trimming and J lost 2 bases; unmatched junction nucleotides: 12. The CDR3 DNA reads TGTGCCAGCTTCGACAGGGGGCAGAAAAAAAACTATGGCTACACCTTC. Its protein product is CASFDRGQKKNYGYTF.

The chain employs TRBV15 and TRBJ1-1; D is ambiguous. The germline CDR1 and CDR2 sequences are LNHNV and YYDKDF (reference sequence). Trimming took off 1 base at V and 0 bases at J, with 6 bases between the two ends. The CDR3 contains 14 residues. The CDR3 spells CATSRGNMNTEAFF. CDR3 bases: TGTGCCACCAGCAGAGGTAATATGAACACTGAAGCTTTCTTT.

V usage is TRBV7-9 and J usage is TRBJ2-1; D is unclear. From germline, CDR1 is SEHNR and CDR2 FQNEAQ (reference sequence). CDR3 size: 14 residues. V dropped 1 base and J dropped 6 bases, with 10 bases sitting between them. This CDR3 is CASSLDRQANEQFF. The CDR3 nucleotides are TGTGCCAGCAGCTTAGACCGACAAGCCAATGAGCAGTTCTTC.

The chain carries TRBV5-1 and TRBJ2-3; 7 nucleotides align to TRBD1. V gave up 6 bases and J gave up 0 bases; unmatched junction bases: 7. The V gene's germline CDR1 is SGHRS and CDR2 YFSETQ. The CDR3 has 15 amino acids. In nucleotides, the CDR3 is TGCGCCAGCACCCACAGGGGAACTAGCACAGATACGCAGTATTTT. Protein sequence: CASTHRGTSTDTQYF. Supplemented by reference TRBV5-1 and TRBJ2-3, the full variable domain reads KAGVTQTPRYLIKTRGQQVTLSCSPISGHRSVSWYQQTPGQGLQFLFEYFSETQRNKGNFPGRFSGRQFSNSRSEMNVSTLELGDSALYLCASTHRGTSTDTQYFGPGTRLTVL.